The present T cell receptor (beta chain) was sequenced within a study of cytomegalovirus exposure and HLA in healthy donors. Overall study: The study placed about four fifths of its 398 genotyped donors in the Caucasian-associated ancestry cluster.

Broader study findings: Most sequenced TCRs were rare (though some public TCRs occurred in many donors). Links to common viral pathogens appeared, in a later analysis, for several of the most significant clusters.

About this clone itself: Its specificity is unknown.

Amplification used 60 Vbeta primers and 13 Jbeta primers. In the study's own analysis: Around 9.9 million shared chains were among the 65 million to 85 million unique TCR beta chains that a later analysis counted. Sequencing was performed with immunoSEQ multiplex PCR; in TCRdb, only in-frame clones are kept and a portion is missing. That table furnishes V, J and clone size, whereas the DNA furnished D and trimming. The sample has roughly 100,000 clones, about four fifths seen once. The germline V gene encodes CDR1 GTSNPN and CDR2 SVGIG (reference sequence). CDR3 size: 13 residues. Trimming took 3 bases from V and 11 from J, leaving 19 bases between them.

The sequenced sample consisted of PBMCs. The clonotype comes from a man aged 35 to 55 in good health and CMV-seronegative. The chain couples TRBV30 to TRBJ1-1; D is perhaps TRBD1 (5 bases). The CDR3 DNA follows: TGTGCCTGGAGATACGGGGGATGGTCTTCGGCTTTCTTT. Amino acid sequence: CAWRYGGWSSAFF.